The next 5 T cell receptor beta chains were all read from a single sample in a study of blood T cell repertoires in COVID-19. TCRdb keeps only in-frame clones here, not all; method: immunoSEQ multiplex PCR. There are approximately 90,000 clones in the sample; 75% to 90% occur only once, and roughly 3.5% lies in the top ten. Material for sequencing was peripheral blood. The origin of the receptors is a woman in her 70s with acute or convalescent COVID-19.

The chain carries TRBV18 and TRBJ1-1; a possible D gene is TRBD1 (5 bases). Germline CDR1 and CDR2: KGHSH and LQKENI. There are 14 residues in the CDR3. V lost 6 bases and J lost 3, with 14 bases in between. The CDR3 DNA sequence: TGTGCCAGCTCGGGGCAGGGACTTGACACTGAAGCTTTCTTT. It is translated as CASSGQGLDTEAFF.

This chain joins TRBV6-5 and TRBJ2-7; TRBD2 aligns across 8 bases. Germline CDR1 is MNHEY and CDR2 is SVGAGI. The CDR3 has 14 residues. The trim removed 1 base at V and 4 bases at J, leaving 3 bases unmatched. The CDR3 loop reads CASSYLSGSYEQYF. The CDR3 DNA sequence: TGTGCCAGCAGTTACTTAAGCGGGAGTTACGAGCAGTACTTC.

This clone has a single count. The J gene is TRBJ2-5, the V gene TRBV11-2; D may be TRBD2 (5 bases). Germline assignment: CDR1 SGHAT and CDR2 FQNNGV. This CDR3 contains 16 residues. The germline V and J ends were trimmed by 5 bases and 1 base, with 17 bases remaining between them. CDR3 coding DNA: TGTGCCAGCAGCCCGGCCCAGGCGCGGGTCCAAGAGACCCAGTACTTC. Protein: CASSPAQARVQETQYF.

This sequence joins TRBV10-3 and TRBJ2-7; weak D call: TRBD2 (5 bases). Trimming stripped 4 bases from V and 5 bases from J, with 12 bases between. Germline V gives CDR1 ENHRY, CDR2 SYGVKD. The CDR3 runs to 13 residues. CDR3 protein: CAISARAADEQYV. The CDR3 DNA follows: TGTGCCATCAGTGCGAGGGCGGCCGACGAGCAGTACGTC.

The rearrangement uses TRBV5-1 and TRBJ1-1, with TRBD1 matching 7 bases. The CDR3 is 14 amino acids. Germline V gene sequence: CDR1 SGHRS, CDR2 YFSETQ. V was pared by 6 bases and J by 2 bases, with 7 bases of the junction left unmatched. The CDR3 sequence: CASNRDSSNTEAFF. The CDR3, as DNA: TGCGCCAGCAATAGGGACAGTTCTAACACTGAAGCTTTCTTT.